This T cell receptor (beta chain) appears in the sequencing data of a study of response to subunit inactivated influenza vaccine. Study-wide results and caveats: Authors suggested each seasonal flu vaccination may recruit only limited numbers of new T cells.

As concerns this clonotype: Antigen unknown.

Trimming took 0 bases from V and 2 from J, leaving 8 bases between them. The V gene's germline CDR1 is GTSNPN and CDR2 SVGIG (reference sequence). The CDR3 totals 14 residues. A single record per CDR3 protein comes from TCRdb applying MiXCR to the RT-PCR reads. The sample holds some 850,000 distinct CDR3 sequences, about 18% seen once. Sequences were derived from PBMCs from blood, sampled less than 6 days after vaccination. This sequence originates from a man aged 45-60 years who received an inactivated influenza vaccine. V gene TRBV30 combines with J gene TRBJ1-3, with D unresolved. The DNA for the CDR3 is TGTGCCTGGAGTGTGTGGCAGCCTGGAAACACCATATATTTT. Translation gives CAWSVWQPGNTIYF.